One and the same sample provided the 15 T cell receptor beta chains below, sequenced in a study of cytomegalovirus exposure and HLA in healthy donors (dated by TCRdb to about 2017). Library preparation employed the immunoSEQ multiplex PCR assay. For the multiplex PCR, a mixture combining 60 forward primers for TCR Vbeta segments and 13 reverse primers for TCR Jbeta segments was used. Held by TCRdb, this immuneACCESS table contains in-frame sequences only and omits some clones. Under half of the omission traces to an unresolved V gene where checked; the cause of the rest is unknown. Recorded for this sample are 35,000 to 45,000 clones; roughly 64% of them occurred a single time. The ten biggest clones cover around 12% of the sample. The sequencing sample was made of PBMCs. The source of these receptors is a man in his 60s in good health and CMV-seropositive.

In DNA form, the CDR3 reads TGTGCCAGTTCGCGCGGGAGGGCCGGGGAGCTCGGTAATGAGCAGTTCTTC. This encodes CASSRGRAGELGNEQFF. This chain uses TRBV2 with TRBJ2-1; the match to TRBD2 covers 9 bases. The CDR3 is 17 residues long. J was trimmed by 7 bases and V by 9 bases; bases with no gene match: 19. CDR1 SNHLY and CDR2 FYNNEI come from the germline V gene.

The chain uses TRBV4-3 and TRBJ2-7, with 11 bases aligning to TRBD2. Trimming took 0 bases from V and 3 from J; bases not matched to a gene: 4. Germline V gene data show CDR1 as LGHNA and CDR2 as YSLEER. This CDR3 has 16 amino acids. The CDR3 region has the DNA TGCGCCAGCAGCCAAGAACTAGCGGGAGCTAACTACGAGCAGTACTTC. The encoded protein is CASSQELAGANYEQYF.

V gene TRBV11-3 combines with J gene TRBJ2-1; 9 bases match TRBD2. The germline gives CDR1 SGHNT, CDR2 YENEEA. This CDR3 is built from 16 residues. V was pared by 5 bases and J by 8 bases, with 13 bases of the junction left unmatched. The CDR3 protein is CASSPSRGRAFDEQFF. The CDR3 DNA reads TGTGCCAGCAGCCCAAGCCGCGGGAGGGCCTTCGATGAGCAGTTCTTC. Drawing the rest from reference TRBV11-3 and TRBJ2-1, the complete variable domain is EAGVVQSPRYKIIEKKQPVAFWCNPISGHNTLYWYLQNLGQGPELLIRYENEEAVDDSQLPKDRFSAERLKGVDSTLKIQPAELGDSAVYLCASSPSRGRAFDEQFFGPGTRLTVL.

This chain links TRBV28 with TRBJ2-7; D gene ambiguous. V gave up 3 bases and J gave up 3 bases, with 12 bases separating them. This CDR3 is built from 14 residues. The germline V gene has CDR1 MDHEN and CDR2 SYDVKM. CDR3 coding DNA: TGTGCCAGCAGTTTTTTCGCGCGGCTCTACGAGCAGTACTTC. Its protein is CASSFFARLYEQYF.

The chain couples TRBV10-3 to TRBJ2-7; 11 positions agree with TRBD2. CDR3 length: 15 residues. Per the germline V gene, CDR1 is ENHRY and CDR2 is SYGVKD. The trim removed 6 bases at V and 5 bases at J, leaving 9 bases unmatched. CDR3 amino acids: CAISSLAGGPDEQYF. The CDR3 DNA reads TGTGCCATCAGCTCATTAGCGGGAGGGCCTGACGAGCAGTACTTC.

This clone has more than one count but fewer than ten. The chain carries TRBV29-1 and TRBJ2-5; 12 bases line up with TRBD2. Germline assignment: CDR1 SQVTM and CDR2 ANQGSEA. V shed 6 bases and J 3 bases; nucleotides not matched to a gene: 5. This CDR3 comprises 14 residues. The chain's CDR3 is CSVARLAGEETQYF. In DNA form, the CDR3 reads TGCAGCGTCGCCCGACTAGCGGGAGAAGAGACCCAGTACTTC.

The chain couples TRBV4-1 to TRBJ2-5; 7 nucleotides match TRBD1. The CDR3 is 15 amino acids. V shed 6 bases, J shed 5 bases, and the junction held 12 bases outside the gene matches. CDR1 MGHRA and CDR2 YSYEKL come from the germline V gene. Written as DNA, the CDR3 is TGCGCCAGCAGTCCAAGGGGGCTTGGTGGGGAGACCCAGTACTTC. Protein product: CASSPRGLGGETQYF.

This clone was detected only a few times. The chain is built from TRBV6-6 and TRBJ2-1; 8 bases map to TRBD1. Germline CDR1 reads MNHNY; CDR2 reads SVGAGI (reference sequence). The CDR3 has 12 amino acids. V lost 7 bases and J lost 8; bases outside the gene matches: 4. Here the CDR3 DNA reads TGTGCCAGCAAAAAACAGGGGGATGAGCAGTTCTTC. Translating it yields CASKKQGDEQFF.

The chain recombines TRBV20-1 with TRBJ1-1; D gene ambiguous. The CDR3 sequence is 10 residues long. Trimming stripped 6 bases from V and 5 bases from J, with 7 bases between. Germline V lookup: CDR1 DFQATT, CDR2 SNEGSKA (reference sequence). The CDR3 nucleotides are TGCAGTGCCAGACTAACTGAAGCTTTCTTT. Encoded protein: CSARLTEAFF.

The genes are TRBV5-1 and TRBJ2-5, with TRBD1 identical over 7 bases. V shed 1 base, J shed 6 bases, and the junction held 12 bases outside the gene matches. The CDR3 runs 16 residues. CDR1 and CDR2 from the germline V gene are SGHRS and YFSETQ. The CDR3 protein is CASSLSLGTAPKTQYF. The CDR3 DNA sequence: TGCGCCAGCAGCTTGTCGCTGGGGACAGCCCCTAAGACCCAGTACTTC. Together with reference TRBV5-1 and TRBJ2-5, the CDR3 gives the full variable domain: KAGVTQTPRYLIKTRGQQVTLSCSPISGHRSVSWYQQTPGQGLQFLFEYFSETQRNKGNFPGRFSGRQFSNSRSEMNVSTLELGDSALYLCASSLSLGTAPKTQYFGPGTRLLVL.

The V gene is TRBV29-1, the J gene TRBJ2-7; 11 bases match TRBD2. The V gene end was trimmed by 1 base and the J gene end by 5 bases; junction bases not matched to a gene: 4. Looked up from germline, CDR1 is SQVTM and CDR2 is ANQGSEA. CDR3 length equals 14 residues. CDR3 in DNA: TGCAGCGTTGAAGGGGGACTAGCGGTCCACGAGCAGTACTTC. This sequence encodes CSVEGGLAVHEQYF.

The V call is TRBV7-9, the J call TRBJ1-2, with TRBD1 matching over 9 bases. CDR3 length: 14 residues. Germline V gene lookup returns CDR1 SEHNR and CDR2 FQNEAQ (reference sequence). V was clipped by 1 base and J by 7 bases; unmatched bases: 4. The CDR3 nucleotides are TGTGCCAGCAGCTTAGGTGGACAGGGGTCTGGCTACACCTTC. Translated: CASSLGGQGSGYTF.

The chain employs TRBV2 and TRBJ2-7, with D possibly being TRBD2 (7 bases). The germline gives CDR1 SNHLY, CDR2 FYNNEI. CDR3 length: 13 residues. V was clipped by 3 bases and J by 4 bases, with 10 bases between them. The CDR3 DNA is TGTGCCAGCAGTGAGGGGGGGGCGTACGAGCAGTACTTC. Translation: CASSEGGAYEQYF.

The chain recombines TRBV9 with TRBJ2-3; D not resolved. Per germline, CDR1 SGDLS and CDR2 YYNGEE. Trimming pared 2 bases from V and 1 base from J, leaving 11 bases between. The CDR3 has 15 residues. The CDR3 spells CASSVLARGTDTQYF. The CDR3 DNA reads as TGTGCCAGCAGCGTTTTAGCACGGGGCACAGATACGCAGTATTTT.

This sequence joins TRBV5-1 and TRBJ2-2, with a tentative D call TRBD2 (6 bases). This CDR3 comprises 16 residues. V lost 3 bases to trimming and J lost 1 base, with 13 bases between them. Germline loops: CDR1 SGHRS, CDR2 YFSETQ. The CDR3 nucleotides are TGCGCCAGCAGCTGGGGGGACGGAAGGAACACCGGGGAGCTGTTTTTT. This gives the protein CASSWGDGRNTGELFF.